This record looks at one T cell receptor (beta chain) sequence and its context. Its antigen is unidentified. Profiling relied on immunoSEQ multiplex PCR, and the TCRdb table lists in-frame clones only, not all of them. The sample lists some 49,000 clones, 90% to 95% occurring once. The germline V gene has CDR1 SQVTM and CDR2 ANQGSEA. The CDR3 totals 12 residues. Trimming removed 3 bases from V and 6 bases from J, with 9 bases in between. This sample stems from a study of T cells in tuberculosis. Stated time point: new active TB diagnosis, blood taken before or within 7 days of starting treatment. The study's findings and limits: Active tuberculosis TCR-alpha repertoires lay closer to GMM-specific TCRs than IGRA-negative controls, suggesting clonal expansion.

The clonotype originates from an adult with tuberculosis. The V call is TRBV29-1, the J call TRBJ2-1; D is unresolved. The material was PBMCs, obtained at tuberculosis diagnosis. The DNA for the CDR3 is TGCAGCGTTGATCGAGTCTCCAATGAGCAGTTCTTC. Residues: CSVDRVSNEQFF.